This entry lists 30 T cell receptor beta chains sequenced from one sample in a study of vaccination and CD4 T cells after COVID-19 (dated by TCRdb to 2022 to 2024). Antigen specificity for these receptors is unknown. Libraries were constructed by PCR. Instrument used: Illumina iSeq 100. At the Johns Hopkins FTIC core, DNA from the cultured CD4+ T cells underwent TCR sequencing with the Oncomine TCR Beta short-read assay. The public reads were quality trimmed at Q25 with fastp and then assembled into clones with MiXCR by TCRdb, keeping productive beta chains. Here each entry gathers all rows of one CDR3 protein and keeps the most common genes and DNA. In all, the sample holds 9,500 to 15,000 distinct CDR3 sequences, and roughly 33% of those were seen once. The ten top clones hold around 20% of the sample. The label giving this sample's treatment or condition can be read as: approximately nine-day PBMC culture with coronavirus spike peptide pools or control peptides (ViraFEST assay).

The specimen was cultured CD4+ T cells from blood. These receptors originate from a human donor with COVID-19.

This chain connects TRBV19 to TRBJ2-3, with TRBD1 identical over 7 bases. The CDR3 is 13 amino acids. Trimming cost V 5 bases and J 3 bases; bases outside gene matches: 2. Germline CDR1 LNHDA, CDR2 SQIVND (reference sequence). CDR3 in DNA: TGTGCCAGTAGTCACAGGGGTACAGATACGCAGTATTTT. Protein product: CASSHRGTDTQYF.

The gene calls are TRBV20-1 and TRBJ2-7; TRBD1 agrees at 8 bases. V lost 0 bases, J lost 0 bases, and 7 bases stayed unmatched. Germline CDR1 and CDR2: DFQATT and SNEGSKA (reference sequence). This CDR3 region has 16 residues. The DNA for the CDR3 is TGCAGTGCTAGAGATCCTGGCAGGGGGCCCTCCTACGAGCAGTACTTC. Translated: CSARDPGRGPSYEQYF.

The count of this clonotype is one. The CDR3 bases are TGTGCCAGCAGCCCCGAGCGGGGCGAGCAGTACTTC. Its translation: CASSPERGEQYF. The genes are TRBV11-3 and TRBJ2-7; 7 bases align to TRBD2. Germline assignment: CDR1 SGHNT and CDR2 YENEEA. With V trimmed by 5 bases and J by 6 bases, 4 bases remained unmatched. CDR3 size: 12 residues.

This clonotype was detected only a few times. The genes are TRBV6-2 or TRBV6-3 and TRBJ1-2; D might be TRBD1 (5 bases). Germline assignment: CDR1 MNHEY and CDR2 SVGEGT. Trimming took 7 bases from V and 4 from J, leaving 19 bases between them. The CDR3 consists of 15 residues. The CDR3 DNA reads as TGTGCCAGCAAAAACGGGGGGGAACCCCTCTATGGCTACACCTTC. This sequence encodes CASKNGGEPLYGYTF.

This clonotype was found a few times. The rearrangement links TRBV20-1 to TRBJ2-7, with TRBD1 matching 7 bases. The length of the CDR3 is 11 residues. CDR1 and CDR2 (germline): DFQATT, SNEGSKA (reference sequence). Germline trimming cut 3 bases from V and 6 bases from J; bases unmatched to any gene: 2. The CDR3 DNA follows: TGCAGTGCTAGCGACAGGGCCGAGCAGTACTTC. It translates to CSASDRAEQYF.

The chain recombines TRBV5-1 with TRBJ1-1; D is unclear. Trimming pared 1 base from V and 7 bases from J, leaving 14 bases between. The CDR3 length is 14 residues. Germline V lookup: CDR1 SGHRS, CDR2 YFSETQ. CDR3 nucleotides: TGCGCCAGCAGCTTGCAGGCAGCCTATGATGAAGCTTTCTTT. Protein: CASSLQAAYDEAFF.

J is TRBJ2-3 and V is TRBV6-1, with 11 bases identical to TRBD2. The length of the CDR3 is 15 residues. The ends lost 6 bases at V and 3 bases at J; junction bases unmatched: 5. CDR1 and CDR2 from the germline V gene are MNHNS and SASEGT. The CDR3 bases are TGTGCCAGCAGCCGACTAGCGGGGTGGACAGATACGCAGTATTTT. As protein: CASSRLAGWTDTQYF.

V is TRBV12-3 or TRBV12-4 and J is TRBJ2-2; no reliable D call. Trimming removed 0 bases at V and 0 bases at J, with 11 bases between. CDR3 size: 17 residues. The CDR3 DNA follows: TGTGCCAGCAGTTTAGCTCTTCGTCGTACGAACACCGGGGAGCTGTTTTTT. Residues: CASSLALRRTNTGELFF.

V gene TRBV4-3 combines with J gene TRBJ1-6; D is undetermined. The V end lost 3 bases, the J end lost 0 bases, and 9 bases lay between the germline ends. The germline gives CDR1 LGHNA, CDR2 YSLEER. This CDR3 has 16 amino acids. CDR3 protein: CASSQEKDSYNSPLHF. Here the CDR3 DNA reads TGCGCCAGCAGCCAGGAGAAGGACTCCTATAATTCACCCCTCCACTTT.

The chain combines TRBV2 with TRBJ1-1; a weak D match, TRBD1 (6 bases). Germline-derived CDR1 and CDR2 are SNHLY and FYNNEI. CDR3 length: 15 amino acids. Trimming stripped 6 bases from V and 4 bases from J, with 18 bases between. CDR3 DNA: TGTGCCAGCAGACTCTCGGGGGCCGGGGGCACTGAAGCTTTCTTT. Protein product: CASRLSGAGGTEAFF.

J is TRBJ1-4 and V is TRBV28, with TRBD1 matching 7 bases. CDR3 size: 15 residues. Germline CDR1 reads MDHEN; CDR2 reads SYDVKM. V dropped 5 bases and J dropped 7; count of bases not matched to a gene: 10. The CDR3 loop is CASSPSTGAREKLFF. Here the CDR3 DNA reads TGTGCCAGCAGTCCGTCCACAGGGGCACGTGAAAAACTGTTTTTT.

The rearrangement joins TRBV30 to TRBJ2-1, with TRBD2 matching over 8 bases. This CDR3 is built from 14 residues. The V segment lost 0 bases and the J segment 7 bases; nucleotides outside the gene matches: 5. CDR1 and CDR2 (germline): GTSNPN, SVGIG (reference sequence). CDR3 in DNA: TGTGCCTGGAGTGTCGGGGGGGCGGGTAATGAGCAGTTCTTC. Amino acids: CAWSVGGAGNEQFF.

The chain is built from TRBV27 and TRBJ1-2; D uncertain. Germline values: CDR1 MNHEY, CDR2 SMNVEV (reference sequence). The germline V and J ends were trimmed by 6 bases and 0 bases, with 5 bases remaining between them. The CDR3 totals 12 residues. CDR3 bases: TGTGCCAGCAGGGGGACTAACTATGGCTACACCTTC. Protein sequence: CASRGTNYGYTF.

On this clonotype: Likely a read error: the CDR3 ends without its conserved phenylalanine or tryptophan. CDR3 nucleotide sequence: TGTGCCAGCAGTGTGACACGGACGAACACTGAAGCTTTCCTT. It codes for CASSVTRTNTEAFL. V usage is TRBV28 and J usage is TRBJ1-1; D ambiguous. Germline CDR1 MDHEN, CDR2 SYDVKM. The CDR3 is 14 amino acids. The V and J ends lost 5 bases and 1 base respectively, with 11 bases between them.

The gene calls are TRBV2 and TRBJ2-1; no definite D call. Germline CDR1 reads SNHLY; CDR2 reads FYNNEI. The V and J ends lost 6 bases and 5 bases respectively, with 17 bases between them. CDR3 size: 15 residues. This chain's CDR3 is CASRSLRPENNEQFF. DNA for the CDR3: TGTGCCAGCAGATCACTCCGACCTGAAAACAATGAGCAGTTCTTC.

This clonotype was recorded a few times. The DNA of the CDR3 is TGTGCCAGCAGTTACGGGGTGGGTCCGGGTACGCAGTATTTT. This encodes CASSYGVGPGTQYF. The chain carries TRBV6-5 and TRBJ2-3; D gene unclear. The V end was cut by 2 bases, the J end by 8 bases, with 14 bases between. Germline V gene data show CDR1 as MNHEY and CDR2 as SVGAGI. The CDR3 length is 14 residues.

This clonotype was observed a handful of times. This chain links TRBV5-4 with TRBJ1-2, with D possibly being TRBD1 (6 bases). The CDR3 is made up of 15 amino acids. Germline assignment: CDR1 SGHNT and CDR2 YYREEE (reference sequence). The V gene lost 1 base and the J gene lost 2 bases, with 12 bases spanning the gap. This CDR3 reads CASSLLLGANYGYTF. CDR3 coding DNA: TGTGCCAGCAGCTTGTTGCTGGGGGCGAACTATGGCTACACCTTC. Full variable domain (remainder filled in from reference TRBV5-4 and TRBJ1-2): ETGVTQSPTHLIKTRGQQVTLRCSSQSGHNTVSWYQQALGQGPQFIFQYYREEENGRGNFPPRFSGLQFPNYSSELNVNALELDDSALYLCASSLLLGANYGYTFGSGTRLTVV.

CDR3 loop: CASSLEFFGTQYF. For the CDR3, the DNA is TGCGCCAGCAGCTTGGAATTTTTTGGGACCCAGTACTTC. The chain joins TRBV5-1 to TRBJ2-5, with D hard to call. The CDR3 totals 13 residues. V lost 0 bases and J 7 bases, leaving 10 bases between the germline ends. Looked up from germline, CDR1 is SGHRS and CDR2 is YFSETQ.

This clonotype appeared a few times. The chain's CDR3 is CSAWGQGRYGYTF. The CDR3 DNA sequence: TGCAGTGCTTGGGGACAGGGACGGTATGGCTACACCTTC. The chain recombines TRBV20-1 with TRBJ1-2, with 9 nucleotides matching TRBD1. Germline CDR1 DFQATT, CDR2 SNEGSKA (reference sequence). This CDR3 has 13 residues. V lost 5 bases and J lost 5; bases outside the gene matches: 6.

The chain combines TRBV2 with TRBJ1-2; D ambiguous. CDR3 length equals 13 residues. V gave up 6 bases and J gave up 8 bases, with 16 bases separating them. Germline CDR1 is SNHLY and CDR2 is FYNNEI. The DNA of the CDR3 is TGTGCCAGCAGCCAGACCTATACAAGCGGCTACACCTTC. It translates to CASSQTYTSGYTF.

The J gene is TRBJ2-5, the V gene TRBV7-8; D is ambiguous. CDR3 length: 15 amino acids. The V end lost 5 bases, the J end lost 4 bases, and 17 bases lay between the germline ends. The germline V gene has CDR1 SGHVS and CDR2 FQNEAQ. The CDR3 protein is CASSPESRLSETQYF. CDR3 nucleotides: TGTGCCAGCAGCCCGGAAAGTAGGCTCTCAGAGACCCAGTACTTC.

In this sample, this clonotype turned up a few times. The chain has TRBV2 and TRBJ2-2; 8 bases map to TRBD2. Germline loops: CDR1 SNHLY, CDR2 FYNNEI. V shed 2 bases, J shed 6 bases, and the junction held 14 bases outside the gene matches. This CDR3 has 18 residues. The CDR3 spells CASSETRVAGGAAGELFF. CDR3 nucleotides: TGTGCCAGCAGTGAAACTCGAGTCGCGGGGGGCGCAGCCGGGGAGCTGTTTTTT.

In this sample, this clonotype turned up a few times. This chain uses TRBV20-1 with TRBJ1-5, with 11 bases aligning to TRBD1. Germline V gene lookup returns CDR1 DFQATT and CDR2 SNEGSKA (reference sequence). The CDR3 is 18 residues long. V was clipped by 6 bases and J by 2 bases; unmatched bases: 15. The CDR3 spells CSANPGTGGNIGNQPQHF. For the CDR3, the DNA is TGCAGTGCCAACCCCGGGACAGGGGGTAATATAGGCAATCAGCCCCAGCATTTT.

The genes are TRBV20-1 and TRBJ2-1, with D perhaps given as TRBD1 or TRBD2 (7 bases each). The CDR3 sequence is 14 residues long. Germline V gives CDR1 DFQATT, CDR2 SNEGSKA (reference sequence). The V and J ends lost 0 bases and 7 bases respectively, with 13 bases between them. This CDR3 reads CSARDSGGVNEQFF. The CDR3 DNA follows: TGCAGTGCTAGAGATTCAGGGGGGGTTAATGAGCAGTTCTTC.

This sequence joins TRBV6-1 and TRBJ2-5; TRBD1 matches at 8 bases. The trim removed 3 bases at V and 2 bases at J, leaving 5 bases unmatched. CDR1 is MNHNS, CDR2 SASEGT, per germline. This CDR3 is built from 15 residues. The CDR3 is CASSDGDRLQETQYF. Here the CDR3 DNA reads TGTGCCAGCAGTGACGGGGACAGGCTTCAAGAGACCCAGTACTTC.

The chain recombines TRBV10-3 with TRBJ2-2; 10 nucleotides agree with TRBD2. V gave up 6 bases and J gave up 0 bases; unmatched junction bases: 4. The CDR3 contains 16 residues. From germline, CDR1 is ENHRY and CDR2 SYGVKD. This CDR3 is CAIRGTSGANTGELFF. CDR3 coding DNA: TGTGCCATCAGGGGCACTAGCGGGGCGAACACCGGGGAGCTGTTTTTT.

In its sample, this clonotype was seen a few times. The chain carries TRBV6-2 or TRBV6-3 and TRBJ2-1; D remains ambiguous. The CDR3 has 11 residues. Per germline, CDR1 MNHEY and CDR2 SVGEGT. Deletions cut 5 bases from V and 6 bases from J, with 5 bases between. CDR3: CASSQINEQFF. The CDR3 bases are TGTGCCAGCAGTCAAATCAATGAGCAGTTCTTC.

This clonotype was found a few times. The chain employs TRBV7-9 and TRBJ2-7, with D hard to call. CDR3 length equals 13 residues. Trimming took off 1 base at V and 2 bases at J, with 6 bases between the two ends. Germline V gene data show CDR1 as SEHNR and CDR2 as FQNEAQ (reference sequence). CDR3 DNA: TGTGCCAGCAGCTTAGTAAGTCCCTACGAGCAGTACTTC. It translates to CASSLVSPYEQYF.

The genes are TRBV6-1 and TRBJ1-2; D gene ambiguous. V lost 1 base to trimming and J lost 8 bases, with 14 bases between them. Germline loops: CDR1 MNHNS, CDR2 SASEGT. This CDR3 contains 14 residues. The CDR3 protein is CASSEVRVRLGYTF. CDR3 sequence (DNA): TGTGCCAGCAGTGAAGTTCGGGTGAGGCTGGGCTACACCTTC.

This clonotype was observed a handful of times. CDR3: CASSLNSRGSQETQYF. The CDR3 DNA reads TGTGCCAGCAGCTTAAACAGTAGGGGGTCCCAAGAGACCCAGTACTTC. The V and J genes are TRBV7-3 and TRBJ2-5, with D possibly matching TRBD1 (6 bases). The CDR3 length is 16 residues. Trimming stripped 1 base from V and 1 base from J, with 13 bases between. Germline V CDR1 and CDR2: SGHTA, FQGTGA. Variable domain in full (rest from reference TRBV7-3 and TRBJ2-5): GAGVSQTPSNKVTEKGKYVELRCDPISGHTALYWYRQSLGQGPEFLIYFQGTGAADDSGLPNDRFFAVRPEGSVSTLKIQRTERGDSAVYLCASSLNSRGSQETQYFGPGTRLLVL.